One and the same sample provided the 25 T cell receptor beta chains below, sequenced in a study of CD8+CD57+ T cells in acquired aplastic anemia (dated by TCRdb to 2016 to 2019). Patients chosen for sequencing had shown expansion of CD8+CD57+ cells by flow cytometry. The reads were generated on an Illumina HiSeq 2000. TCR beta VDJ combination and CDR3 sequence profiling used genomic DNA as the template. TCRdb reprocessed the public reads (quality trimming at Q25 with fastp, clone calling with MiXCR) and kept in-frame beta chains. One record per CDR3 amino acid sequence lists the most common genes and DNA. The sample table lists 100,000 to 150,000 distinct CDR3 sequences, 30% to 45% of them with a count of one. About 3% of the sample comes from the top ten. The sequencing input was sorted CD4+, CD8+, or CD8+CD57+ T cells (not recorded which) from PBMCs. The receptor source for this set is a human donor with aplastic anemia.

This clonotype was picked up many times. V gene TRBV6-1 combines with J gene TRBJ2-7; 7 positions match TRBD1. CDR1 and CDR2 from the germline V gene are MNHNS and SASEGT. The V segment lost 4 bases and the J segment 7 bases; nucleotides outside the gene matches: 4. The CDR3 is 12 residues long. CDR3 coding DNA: TGTGCCAGCAGTGTGCTCAGGGGGGAGCAGTACGTC. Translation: CASSVLRGEQYV.

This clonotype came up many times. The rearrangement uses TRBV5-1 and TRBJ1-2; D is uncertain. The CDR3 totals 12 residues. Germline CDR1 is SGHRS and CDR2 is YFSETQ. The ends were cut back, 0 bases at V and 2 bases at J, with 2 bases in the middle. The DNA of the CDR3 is TGCGCCAGCAGCTTGGACAACTATGGCTACACCTTC. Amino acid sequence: CASSLDNYGYTF.

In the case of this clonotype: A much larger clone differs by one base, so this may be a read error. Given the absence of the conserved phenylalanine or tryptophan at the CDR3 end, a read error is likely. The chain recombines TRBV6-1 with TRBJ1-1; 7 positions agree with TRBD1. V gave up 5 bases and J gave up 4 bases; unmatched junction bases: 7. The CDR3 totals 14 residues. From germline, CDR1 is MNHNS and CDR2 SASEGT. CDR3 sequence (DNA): TGTGCCAGCAGTCGGGACAGCCATTCCACTGAAGCTTTCTCT. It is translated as CASSRDSHSTEAFS.

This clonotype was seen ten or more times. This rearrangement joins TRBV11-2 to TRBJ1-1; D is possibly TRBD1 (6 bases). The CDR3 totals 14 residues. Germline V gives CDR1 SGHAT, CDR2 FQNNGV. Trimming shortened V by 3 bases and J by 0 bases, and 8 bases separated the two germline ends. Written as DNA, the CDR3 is TGTGCCAGCAGCTTGGACAGCCTGAACACTGAAGCTTTCTTT. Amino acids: CASSLDSLNTEAFF.

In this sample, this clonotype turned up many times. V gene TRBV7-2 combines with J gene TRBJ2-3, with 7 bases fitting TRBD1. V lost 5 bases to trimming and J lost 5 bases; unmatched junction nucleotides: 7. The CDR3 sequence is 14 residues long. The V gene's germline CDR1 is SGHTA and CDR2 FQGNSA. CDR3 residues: CASSQPHRGDTQYF. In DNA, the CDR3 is TGTGCCAGCAGCCAGCCCCACAGGGGAGATACGCAGTATTTT.

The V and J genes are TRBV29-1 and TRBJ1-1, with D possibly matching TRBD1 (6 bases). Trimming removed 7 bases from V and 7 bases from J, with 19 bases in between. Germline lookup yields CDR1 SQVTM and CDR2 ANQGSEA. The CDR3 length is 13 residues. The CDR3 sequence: CSAERDGQLEAFF. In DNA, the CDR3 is TGCAGCGCTGAGCGGGATGGACAGCTTGAAGCTTTCTTT.

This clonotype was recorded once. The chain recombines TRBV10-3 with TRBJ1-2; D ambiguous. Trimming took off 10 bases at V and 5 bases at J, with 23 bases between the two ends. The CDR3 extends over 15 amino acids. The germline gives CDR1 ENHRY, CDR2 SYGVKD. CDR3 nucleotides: TGTGCCACCCAGGATATCGACGAAGCCCTTTATGGCTACACCTTC. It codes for CATQDIDEALYGYTF.

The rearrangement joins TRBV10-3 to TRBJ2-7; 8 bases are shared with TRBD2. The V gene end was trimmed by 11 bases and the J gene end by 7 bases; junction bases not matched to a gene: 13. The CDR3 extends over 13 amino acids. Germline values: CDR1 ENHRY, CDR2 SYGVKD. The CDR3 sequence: CAVGGASYNEQYV. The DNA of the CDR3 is TGTGCCGTCGGGGGGGCCTCCTACAATGAGCAGTACGTC.

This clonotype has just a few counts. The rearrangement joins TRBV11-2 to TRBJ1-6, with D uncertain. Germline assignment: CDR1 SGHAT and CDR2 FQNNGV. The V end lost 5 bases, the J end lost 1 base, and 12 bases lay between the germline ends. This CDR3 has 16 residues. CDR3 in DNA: TGTGCCAGCAGCCTGAACGGGAATTCCTATAATTCACCCCTCCACTTT. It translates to CASSLNGNSYNSPLHF.

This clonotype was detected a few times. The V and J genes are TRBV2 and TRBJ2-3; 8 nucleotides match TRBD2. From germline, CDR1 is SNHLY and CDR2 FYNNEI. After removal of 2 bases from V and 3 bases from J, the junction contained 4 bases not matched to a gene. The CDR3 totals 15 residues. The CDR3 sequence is CASSEPAGETDTQYF. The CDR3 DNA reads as TGTGCCAGCAGTGAACCAGCGGGAGAAACAGATACGCAGTATTTT.

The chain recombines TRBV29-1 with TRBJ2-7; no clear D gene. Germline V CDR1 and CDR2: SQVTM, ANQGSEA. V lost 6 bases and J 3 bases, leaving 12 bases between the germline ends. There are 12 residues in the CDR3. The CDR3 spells CSVLEALYEQYF. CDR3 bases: TGCAGCGTCCTCGAGGCACTCTACGAGCAGTACTTC.

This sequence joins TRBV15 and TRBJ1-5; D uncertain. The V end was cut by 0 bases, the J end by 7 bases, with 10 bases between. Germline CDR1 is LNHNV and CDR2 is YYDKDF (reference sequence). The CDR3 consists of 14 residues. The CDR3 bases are TGTGCCACCAGCAGAGATTTGGGTGGACAGCCCCAGCATTTT. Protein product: CATSRDLGGQPQHF.

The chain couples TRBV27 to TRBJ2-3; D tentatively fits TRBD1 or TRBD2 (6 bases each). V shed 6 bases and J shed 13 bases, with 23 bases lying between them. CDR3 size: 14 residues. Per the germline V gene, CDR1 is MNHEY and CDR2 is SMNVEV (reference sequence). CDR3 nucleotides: TGTGCCAGCAGGGTAATAGAATGGGGGGCCTCGGAGTATTTT. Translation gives CASRVIEWGASEYF.

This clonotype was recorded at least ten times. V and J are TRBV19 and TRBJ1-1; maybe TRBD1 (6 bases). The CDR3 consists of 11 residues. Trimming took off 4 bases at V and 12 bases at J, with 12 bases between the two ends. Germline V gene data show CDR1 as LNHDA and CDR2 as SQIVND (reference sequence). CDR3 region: CASSNRVRTFF. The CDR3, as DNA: TGTGCCAGTAGTAACAGGGTAAGGACTTTCTTT.

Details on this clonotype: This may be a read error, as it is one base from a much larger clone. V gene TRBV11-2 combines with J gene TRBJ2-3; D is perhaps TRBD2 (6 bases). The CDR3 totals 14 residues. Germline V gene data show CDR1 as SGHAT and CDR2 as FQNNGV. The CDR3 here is CTSSPGVPTDTQYF. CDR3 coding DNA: TGTACCAGCAGCCCGGGGGTACCTACAGATACGCAGTATTTT.

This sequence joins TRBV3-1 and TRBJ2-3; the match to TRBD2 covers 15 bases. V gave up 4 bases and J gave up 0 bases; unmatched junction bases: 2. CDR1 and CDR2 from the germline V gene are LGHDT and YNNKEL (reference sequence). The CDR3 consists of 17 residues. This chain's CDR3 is CASSRTSGGASTDTQYF. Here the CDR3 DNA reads TGTGCCAGCAGCCGGACTAGCGGGGGGGCTAGCACAGATACGCAGTATTTT.

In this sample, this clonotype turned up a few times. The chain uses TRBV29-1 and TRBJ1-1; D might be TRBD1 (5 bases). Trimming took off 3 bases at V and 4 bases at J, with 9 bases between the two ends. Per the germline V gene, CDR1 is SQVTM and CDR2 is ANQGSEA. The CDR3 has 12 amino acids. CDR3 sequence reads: CSVDTRGTEAFF. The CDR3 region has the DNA TGCAGCGTTGATACTAGGGGCACTGAAGCTTTCTTT. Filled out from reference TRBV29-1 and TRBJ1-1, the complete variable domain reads SAVISQKPSRDICQRGTSLTIQCQVDSQVTMMFWYRQQPGQSLTLIATANQGSEATYESGFVIDKFPISRPNLTFSTLTVSNMSPEDSSIYLCSVDTRGTEAFFGQGTRLTVV.

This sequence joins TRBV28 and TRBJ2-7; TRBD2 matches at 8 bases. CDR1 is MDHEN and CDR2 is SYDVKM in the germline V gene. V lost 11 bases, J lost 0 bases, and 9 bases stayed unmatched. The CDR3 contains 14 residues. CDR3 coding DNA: TGTGCCTCCGGGGGGGGGTCCCACTCCTACGAGCAGTACTTC. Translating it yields CASGGGSHSYEQYF.

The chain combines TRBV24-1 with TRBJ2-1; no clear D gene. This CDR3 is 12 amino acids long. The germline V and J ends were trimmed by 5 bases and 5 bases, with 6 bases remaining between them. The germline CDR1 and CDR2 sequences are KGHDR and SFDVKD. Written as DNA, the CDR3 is TGTGCCACCAGTGGCGTGGACAATGAGCAGTTCTTC. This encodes CATSGVDNEQFF.

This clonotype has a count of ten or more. This CDR3 reads CASSGGRGGYTF. As DNA, the CDR3 is TGTGCCAGCAGTGGGGGGCGCGGGGGCTACACCTTC. J is TRBJ1-2 and V is TRBV2; D might be TRBD1 (6 bases). V shed 4 bases and J shed 8 bases, with 11 bases lying between them. The germline gives CDR1 SNHLY, CDR2 FYNNEI. The CDR3 loop spans 12 amino acids.

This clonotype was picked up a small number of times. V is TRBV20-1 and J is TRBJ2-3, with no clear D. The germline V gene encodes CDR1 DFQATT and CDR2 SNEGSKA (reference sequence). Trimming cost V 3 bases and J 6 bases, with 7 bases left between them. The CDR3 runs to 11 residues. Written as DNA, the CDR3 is TGCAGTGCTAGTAGCCGCGATACGCAGTATTTT. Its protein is CSASSRDTQYF.

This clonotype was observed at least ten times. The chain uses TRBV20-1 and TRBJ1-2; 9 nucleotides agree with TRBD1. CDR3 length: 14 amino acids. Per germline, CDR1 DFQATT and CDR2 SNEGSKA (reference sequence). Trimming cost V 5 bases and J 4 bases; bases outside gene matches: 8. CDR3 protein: CSAGQGRLGYGYTF. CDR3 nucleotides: TGCAGTGCTGGACAGGGGCGCCTCGGCTATGGCTACACCTTC.

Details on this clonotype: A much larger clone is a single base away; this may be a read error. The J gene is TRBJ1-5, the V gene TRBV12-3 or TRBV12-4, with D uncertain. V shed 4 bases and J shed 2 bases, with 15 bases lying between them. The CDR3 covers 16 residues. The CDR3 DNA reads TGTGCCAGCAGTTCGCGTCCCTGGTCGGGCAATCAGCCCCAGCATTTT. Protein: CASSSRPWSGNQPQHF.

The CDR3 loop is CAISAFDRGNSPLHF. As DNA, the CDR3 is TGTGCCATCAGTGCGTTTGACAGGGGAAATTCACCCCTCCACTTT. The chain employs TRBV10-3 and TRBJ1-6; 8 bases line up with TRBD1. Per the germline V gene, CDR1 is ENHRY and CDR2 is SYGVKD. The CDR3 has 15 amino acids. The V gene end was trimmed by 4 bases and the J gene end by 7 bases; junction bases not matched to a gene: 6.

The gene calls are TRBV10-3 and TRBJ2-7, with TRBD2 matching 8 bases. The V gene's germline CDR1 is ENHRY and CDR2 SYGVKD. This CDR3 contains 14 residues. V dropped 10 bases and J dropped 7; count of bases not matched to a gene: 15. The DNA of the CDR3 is TGTGCCACCAGGGGTACGGGGGGGCTTGGGGAGCAGTACGTC. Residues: CATRGTGGLGEQYV.